The rows below give T cell receptor beta chains drawn from one sample of a study of blood T cell repertoires in COVID-19. TCRdb's table, derived via immunoSEQ multiplex PCR, lists solely in-frame clones and lacks some. There are over 40,000 clones in the sample; around 90% occur only once, and 6% to 6.5% lies in the top ten. Material: peripheral blood. These receptors came from a man aged 65-85 years with active COVID-19. The CDR3 runs from the conserved cysteine through the conserved F or W. The order of the fields is V gene, J gene, D gene, CDR3 protein, CDR3 DNA. A D gene is named only where the DNA matches it firmly.

TRBV7-8,TRBJ1-6,.,CASRLTASYNSPLHF,TGTGCCAGCAGGTTGACAGCCTCCTATAATTCACCCCTCCACTTT
TRBV24-1,TRBJ2-1,.,CATSLRVGEQFF,TGTGCCACCAGTCTCAGGGTGGGCGAGCAGTTCTTC
TRBV29-1,TRBJ2-3,TRBD2,CSVEGGLGDLDTQYF,TGCAGCGTTGAGGGGGGACTAGGTGATTTGGATACGCAGTATTTT
TRBV7-2,TRBJ2-3,TRBD2,CASSPSPSGFTDTQYF,TGTGCCAGCAGCCCTTCGCCTAGCGGTTTCACAGATACGCAGTATTTT
TRBV28,TRBJ1-4,TRBD1,CASSTTGLGEKLFF,TGTGCCAGCAGTACGACAGGGCTCGGAGAAAAACTGTTTTTT
TRBV19,TRBJ2-3,.,CASSVPTGRTDTQYF,TGTGCCAGTAGTGTCCCGACAGGCCGCACAGATACGCAGTATTTT
TRBV15,TRBJ2-5,TRBD1,CATSRTQGPGETQYF,TGTGCCACCAGCAGAACACAGGGGCCCGGGGAGACCCAGTACTTC
TRBV19,TRBJ1-2,.,CASSIDPWGRNAGGYTF,TGTGCCAGTAGTATAGATCCATGGGGACGAAATGCGGGAGGCTACACCTTC
TRBV18,TRBJ2-4,TRBD1,CASSDRLKGYNIQYF,TGTGCCAGCTCGGACAGGTTGAAAGGGTATAACATTCAGTACTTC
TRBV6-5,TRBJ2-7,TRBD2,CASGASGTWDEQYF,TGTGCCAGCGGGGCTAGCGGGACATGGGACGAGCAGTACTTC
TRBV30,TRBJ2-2,.,CAWRRQSTGELFF,TGTGCCTGGAGACGACAGAGCACCGGGGAGCTGTTTTTT
TRBV4-1,TRBJ2-5,TRBD1,CASSQARGRWGTQYF,TGCGCCAGCAGCCAAGCCAGGGGGCGGTGGGGGACCCAGTACTTC
TRBV2,TRBJ1-2,.,CASTDGGEVYGYTF,TGTGCCAGCACCGACGGGGGAGAGGTATATGGCTACACCTTC
TRBV28,TRBJ2-7,TRBD1,CASSYGTGSYEQYF,TGTGCCAGCAGTTATGGGACAGGCTCCTACGAGCAGTACTTC
TRBV5-1,TRBJ1-2,.,CASSLGAGGYTF,TGCGCCAGCAGCTTGGGAGCGGGTGGCTACACCTTC
TRBV3-1/TRBV3-2,TRBJ2-1,.,CASSQDLLTNEQFF,TGTGCCAGCAGCCAAGATTTACTAACTAATGAGCAGTTCTTC